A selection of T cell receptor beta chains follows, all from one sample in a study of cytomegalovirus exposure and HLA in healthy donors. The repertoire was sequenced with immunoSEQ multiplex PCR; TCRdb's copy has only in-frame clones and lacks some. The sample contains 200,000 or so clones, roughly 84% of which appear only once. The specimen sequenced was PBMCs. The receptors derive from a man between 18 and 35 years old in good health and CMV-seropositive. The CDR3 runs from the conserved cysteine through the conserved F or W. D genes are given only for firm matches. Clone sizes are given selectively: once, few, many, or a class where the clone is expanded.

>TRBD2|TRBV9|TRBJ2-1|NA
TGTGCCAGCAGCGTAGGTAGGACTAGCGAGAATGAGCAGTTCTTC
CASSVGRTSENEQFF
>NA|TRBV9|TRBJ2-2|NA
TGTGCCAGCAGCGTCAGACAGGAGTCGAACACCGGGGAGCTGTTTTTT
CASSVRQESNTGELFF
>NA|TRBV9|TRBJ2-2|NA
TGTGCCAGCAGCGCCATTAAGGGGGCCGGGGAGCTGTTTTTT
CASSAIKGAGELFF
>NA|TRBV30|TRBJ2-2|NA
TGTGCCTGGGTAAACACCGGGGAGCTGTTTTTT
CAWVNTGELFF
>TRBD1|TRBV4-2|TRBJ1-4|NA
TGTGCCAGCAGCCAGGTTACAGGGGGCAAGGGTGAAGAACTGTTTTTT
CASSQVTGGKGEELFF
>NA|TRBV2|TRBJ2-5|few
TGTGCCAGCAGTGAACAGTCCTCGGAGACCCAGTACTTC
CASSEQSSETQYF
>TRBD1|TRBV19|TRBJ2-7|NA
TGTGCCAGTAGTATAGGGACAGGGTCCCTATCCTCCTACGAGCAGTACTTC
CASSIGTGSLSSYEQYF
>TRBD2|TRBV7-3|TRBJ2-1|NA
TGTGCCAGCAGCTTATTCATCCCGACTAGCGGGAGGGCTAGCAATGAGCAGTTCTTC
CASSLFIPTSGRASNEQFF
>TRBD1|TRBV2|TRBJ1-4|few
TGTGCCAGCAGCGTCGGGACAGCCAAACTGTTTTTT
CASSVGTAKLFF
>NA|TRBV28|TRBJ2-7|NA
TGTGCCAGCACCCCCGTGGGGGGATACGAGCAGTACTTC
CASTPVGGYEQYF
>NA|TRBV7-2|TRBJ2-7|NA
TGTGCCAGCAGCTTAGACGGCAGGGGGGATGGCGAGCAGTACTTC
CASSLDGRGDGEQYF
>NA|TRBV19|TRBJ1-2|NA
TGTGCCAGTAGTAAACAGGTCCTCAACAACTATGGCTACACCTTC
CASSKQVLNNYGYTF
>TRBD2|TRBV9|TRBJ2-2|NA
TGTGCCAGCAGCGTAGCGGGGGGGGTCACCGGGGAGCTGTTTTTT
CASSVAGGVTGELFF
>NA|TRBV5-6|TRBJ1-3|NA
TGTGCCAGCAGGCGGGGACGGTACTCTGGAAACACCATATATTTT
CASRRGRYSGNTIYF
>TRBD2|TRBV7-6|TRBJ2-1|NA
TGTGCCAGCAGCTTAGGGGCTAGCGGGGGGGCCGATGAGCAGTTCTTC
CASSLGASGGADEQFF
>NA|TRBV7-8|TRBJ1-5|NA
TGTGCCAGCAGCTTAGGACTTCCGGGCAATCAGCCCCAGCATTTT
CASSLGLPGNQPQHF
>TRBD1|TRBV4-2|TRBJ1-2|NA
TGTGCCAGCAGCCACGGACAGGGGGCGGTTTATGGCTACACCTTC
CASSHGQGAVYGYTF
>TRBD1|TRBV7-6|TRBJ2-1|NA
TGTGCCAGCAGCTCTCTAGAAGGACAGGTATCCTACAATGAGCAGTTCTTC
CASSSLEGQVSYNEQFF
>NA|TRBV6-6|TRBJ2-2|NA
TGTGCCAGTTCGGAATGGGGAGCGGGCGGGGAGCTGTTTTTT
CASSEWGAGGELFF
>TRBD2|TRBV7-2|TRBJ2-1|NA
TGTGCCAGCAAGACTAGCGGGAGGCTCAATGAGCAGTTCTTC
CASKTSGRLNEQFF
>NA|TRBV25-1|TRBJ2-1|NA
TGTGCCAGCAGTGATTCCAGGGAACCCTACAATGAGCAGTTCTTC
CASSDSREPYNEQFF
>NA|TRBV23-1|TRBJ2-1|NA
TGCGCCAGCCCATCCCCAAACAACAGGGAGCACAATGAGCAGTTCTTC
CASPSPNNREHNEQFF
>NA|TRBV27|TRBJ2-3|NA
TGTGCCAGCAGTTTCGTGATAGCAGATACGCAGTATTTT
CASSFVIADTQYF
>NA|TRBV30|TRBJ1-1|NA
TGTGCCTGGAGTGCGGCGGGCCCTGAAGCTTTCTTT
CAWSAAGPEAFF
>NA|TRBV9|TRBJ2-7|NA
TGTGCCAGCAGCGTAGAAGGAGGAGGCCTTCAGTCCGAGCAGTACTTC
CASSVEGGGLQSEQYF
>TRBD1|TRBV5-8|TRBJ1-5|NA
TGTGCCAGCAGCTGGGGACAGGGGTGGGTCGACCAGCCCCAGCATTTT
CASSWGQGWVDQPQHF
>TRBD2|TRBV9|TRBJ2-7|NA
TGTGCCAGCAGCCCGACTAGCGGGTACTACGAGCAGTACTTC
CASSPTSGYYEQYF
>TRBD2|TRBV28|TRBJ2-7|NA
TGTGCCAGCAGGGGGCAGACTAGCGGGAGTTTCTACGAGCAGTACTTC
CASRGQTSGSFYEQYF
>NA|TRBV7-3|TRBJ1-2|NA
TGTGCCAGCAGCCGCGAGCAGGGGACCGCGGACACCTTC
CASSREQGTADTF
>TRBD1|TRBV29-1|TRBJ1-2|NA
TGCAGCGCACAACCGGGACAGGGCTCGGGCTACACCTTC
CSAQPGQGSGYTF
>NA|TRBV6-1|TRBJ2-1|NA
TGTGCCAGCAGTGAAACTGACTCCTCCTACAATGAGCAGTTCTTC
CASSETDSSYNEQFF
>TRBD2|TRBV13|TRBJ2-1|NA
TGTGCCAGCACCATATGGGGAGGGCCGAGCAATGAGCAGTTCTTC
CASTIWGGPSNEQFF
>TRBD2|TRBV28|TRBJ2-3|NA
TGTGCCAGCAGCTCCGGGACTAGCATCGATACGCAGTATTTT
CASSSGTSIDTQYF
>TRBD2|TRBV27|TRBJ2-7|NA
TGTGCCAGCAGTCCCCGGGACTACTCCTACGAGCAGTACTTC
CASSPRDYSYEQYF
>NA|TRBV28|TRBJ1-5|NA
TGTGCCAGCACCTCGGTGGGGGACAATAGCAATCAGCCCCAGCATTTT
CASTSVGDNSNQPQHF
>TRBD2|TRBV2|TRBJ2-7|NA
TGTGCCAGCATAGGACTAGCGGGCCCCTACGAGCAGTACTTC
CASIGLAGPYEQYF
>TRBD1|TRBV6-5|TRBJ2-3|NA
TGTGCCAGCAGTTCCCCCGGGACAGGGATTACGGATACGCAGTATTTT
CASSSPGTGITDTQYF
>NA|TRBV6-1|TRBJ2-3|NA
TGTGCCAGCAGCCTTGTAAGCGGAGGCACAGATACGCAGTATTTT
CASSLVSGGTDTQYF
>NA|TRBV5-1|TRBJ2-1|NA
TGCGCCAGCAGCTCACTAGGGGGGCGGGAGACGGCCTACAATGAGCAGTTCTTC
CASSSLGGRETAYNEQFF
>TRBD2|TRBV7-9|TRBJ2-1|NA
TGTGCCAGCAGGTACGGACTAGCGGGAGTTGTCTCTACCTACAATGAGCAGTTCTTC
CASRYGLAGVVSTYNEQFF